The subject of this entry is one T cell receptor (beta chain). V shed 8 bases and J 8 bases; nucleotides not matched to a gene: 6. Germline V gene lookup returns CDR1 ENHRY and CDR2 SYGVKD. CDR3 length: 12 residues. In the source study's methods: The assay estimated nucleated cells by amplifying reference gene primers. Method: immunoSEQ multiplex PCR; TCRdb's copy keeps in-frame clones and lacks some. From that table come the V and J calls and clone size; the DNA was used to work out D and trimming. The repertoire includes some 200,000 clones, 83% of them detected once, and 5.5% to 7.5% sits in the top ten. This entry belongs to a study of blood T cell repertoires in COVID-19. Looking at the study overall: Samples representing acute and convalescent COVID-19 were sourced from the United States, Italy and Spain. Sources were T cells, B-cell-depleted T cells, or PBMCs; the material itself was cDNA or gDNA.

The clonotype originates from a woman aged 40-49 years with acute or convalescent COVID-19. This sequence joins TRBV10-3 and TRBJ2-1, with 7 nucleotides matching TRBD2. Sequencing was carried out using peripheral blood. This chain's CDR3 is CAIWTGRDEQFF. DNA for the CDR3: TGTGCCATCTGGACGGGGAGGGATGAGCAGTTCTTC.